Shown below are 2 T cell receptor beta chains from a single sample sequenced in a study of blood T cell repertoires in COVID-19 (dated by TCRdb to the early 2020s). Libraries came from the immunoSEQ multiplex PCR assay. What TCRdb holds here is the immuneACCESS table cut down to in-frame rearrangements. Part of the clones is not present; checked against another copy, under half of the missing clones reflect an unresolved V gene, and the others are unexplained. Recorded for this sample are about 66,000 clones; roughly nine tenths of them occurred a single time. Of the sample, approximately 1.5% falls within the top ten clones. Sequences were obtained from peripheral blood. These receptors came from a man aged 60 to 75 with acute or convalescent COVID-19.

The chain has TRBV5-1 and TRBJ1-1; perhaps TRBD1 as D (5 bases). Germline-derived CDR1 and CDR2 are SGHRS and YFSETQ. V was pared by 0 bases and J by 11 bases, with 14 bases between. This CDR3 region has 13 residues. The CDR3 sequence: CASSLDGAGGAFF. Written as DNA, the CDR3 is TGCGCCAGCAGCTTGGACGGAGCGGGGGGTGCTTTCTTT.

This chain connects TRBV29-1 to TRBJ1-3; a possible D gene is TRBD1 (6 bases). The CDR3 contains 13 residues. The V gene lost 7 bases and the J gene lost 0 bases, with 10 bases spanning the gap. CDR1 is SQVTM, CDR2 ANQGSEA, per germline. The CDR3 loop is CSGLGGSGNTIYF. CDR3 DNA sequence: TGCAGCGGTTTAGGGGGCTCTGGAAACACCATATATTTT.